In this sample, the clone carrying this TCR beta chain turned up a few times. The target antigen is unknown. This sample is drawn from a study of immune heterogeneity within non-small cell lung tumors. Looking at the study overall: A few squamous cell carcinomas, about 10 non-squamous carcinomas and 1 not otherwise specified made up the tumors. Overall study results and limits: Identical dominant CDR3 beta clonotypes recurred across a patient's tumor sites, together with site-unique high-frequency clones.

For each sample, template was 450 to 750 ng of bulk tumor genomic DNA. Doctors removed several biopsies from each primary tumor during surgery, keeping them far apart. Surgery that was curative in intent was performed on patients with untreated, newly diagnosed non-small cell lung cancer. Each donor was a newly diagnosed non-small cell lung cancer patient undergoing surgery with curative intent. Germline CDR1 SEHNR, CDR2 FQNEAQ (reference sequence). There are 13 residues in the CDR3. V was clipped by 2 bases and J by 0 bases, with 4 bases between them. It was a multiplex PCR that amplified TCR beta CDR3, with 32 V and 13 J primers. One entry per CDR3 protein, called by TCRdb with MiXCR from the multiplex PCR reads. The sample lists 9,500 to 11,000 distinct CDR3 sequences; 15% to 25% were seen once.

Sequencing input: lung tumor tissue. This chain uses TRBV7-9 with TRBJ1-2; D not certain. The TCR sequence derives from a man in his fifties or sixties with non-small cell lung cancer. The CDR3 DNA follows: TGTGCCAGCAGCTTACCTCCTAACTATGGCTACACCTTC. The encoded protein is CASSLPPNYGYTF.